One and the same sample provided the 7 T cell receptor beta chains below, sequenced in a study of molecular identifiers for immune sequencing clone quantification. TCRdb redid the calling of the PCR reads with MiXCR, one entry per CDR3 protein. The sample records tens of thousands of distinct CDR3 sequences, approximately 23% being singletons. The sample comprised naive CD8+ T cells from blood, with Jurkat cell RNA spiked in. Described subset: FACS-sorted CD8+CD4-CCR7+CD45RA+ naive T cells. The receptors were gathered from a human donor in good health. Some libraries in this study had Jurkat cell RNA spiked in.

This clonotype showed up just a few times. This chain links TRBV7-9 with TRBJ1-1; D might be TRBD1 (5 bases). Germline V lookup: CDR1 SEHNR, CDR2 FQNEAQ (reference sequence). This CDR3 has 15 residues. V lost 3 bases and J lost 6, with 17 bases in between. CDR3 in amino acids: CASSFFIQGTAEAFF. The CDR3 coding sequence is TGTGCCAGCAGCTTTTTCATCCAGGGTACCGCTGAAGCTTTCTTT.

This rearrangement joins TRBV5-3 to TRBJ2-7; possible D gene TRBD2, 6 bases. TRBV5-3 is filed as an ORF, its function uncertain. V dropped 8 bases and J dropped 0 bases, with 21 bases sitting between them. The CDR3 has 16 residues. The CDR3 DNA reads TGTGCCAGCCTCAGCAGAGTGGGGGGACCCTCCTACGAGCAGTACTTC. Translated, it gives CASLSRVGGPSYEQYF.

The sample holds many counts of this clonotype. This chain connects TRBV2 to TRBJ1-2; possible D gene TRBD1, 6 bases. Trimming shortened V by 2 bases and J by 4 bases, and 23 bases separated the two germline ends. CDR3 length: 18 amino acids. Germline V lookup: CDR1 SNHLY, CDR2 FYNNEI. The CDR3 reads CASSESVGGSITTYGYTF. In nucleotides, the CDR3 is TGTGCCAGCAGTGAATCAGTTGGGGGCAGCATAACTACCTATGGCTACACCTTC. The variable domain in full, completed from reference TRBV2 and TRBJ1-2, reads EPEVTQTPSHQVTQMGQEVILRCVPISNHLYFYWYRQILGQKVEFLVSFYNNEISEKSEIFDDQFSVERPDGSNFTLKIRSTKLEDSAMYFCASSESVGGSITTYGYTFGSGTRLTVV.

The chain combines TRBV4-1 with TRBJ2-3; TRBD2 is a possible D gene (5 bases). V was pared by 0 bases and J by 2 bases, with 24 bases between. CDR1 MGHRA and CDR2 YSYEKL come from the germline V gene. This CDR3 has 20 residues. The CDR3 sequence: CASSQESRGPISGSTDTQYF. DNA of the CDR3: TGCGCCAGCAGCCAAGAAAGCCGCGGGCCGATTAGTGGATCCACAGATACGCAGTATTTT.

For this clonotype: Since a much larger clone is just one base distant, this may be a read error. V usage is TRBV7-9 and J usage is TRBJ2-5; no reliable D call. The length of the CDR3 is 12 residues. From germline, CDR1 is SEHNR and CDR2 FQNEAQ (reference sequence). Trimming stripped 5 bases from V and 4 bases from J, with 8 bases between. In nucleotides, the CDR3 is TGTGCCAGCAGCGCCATGCGAGAGACCCAGTACTTC. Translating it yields CASSAMRETQYF.

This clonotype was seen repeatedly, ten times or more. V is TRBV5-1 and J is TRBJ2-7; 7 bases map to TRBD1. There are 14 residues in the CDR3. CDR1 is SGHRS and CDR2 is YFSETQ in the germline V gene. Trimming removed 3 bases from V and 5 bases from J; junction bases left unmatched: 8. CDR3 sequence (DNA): TGCGCCAGCAGCTCGACGGACAGGACTGACGAGCAGTACTTC. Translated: CASSSTDRTDEQYF.

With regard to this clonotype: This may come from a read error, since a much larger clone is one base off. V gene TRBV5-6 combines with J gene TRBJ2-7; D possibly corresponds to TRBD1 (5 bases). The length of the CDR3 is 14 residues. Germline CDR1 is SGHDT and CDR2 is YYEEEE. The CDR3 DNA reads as TGTGCCAGCAGCGGCCGAGACAGCCGCTACGCGCAGTACTTC. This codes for CASSGRDSRYAQYF.